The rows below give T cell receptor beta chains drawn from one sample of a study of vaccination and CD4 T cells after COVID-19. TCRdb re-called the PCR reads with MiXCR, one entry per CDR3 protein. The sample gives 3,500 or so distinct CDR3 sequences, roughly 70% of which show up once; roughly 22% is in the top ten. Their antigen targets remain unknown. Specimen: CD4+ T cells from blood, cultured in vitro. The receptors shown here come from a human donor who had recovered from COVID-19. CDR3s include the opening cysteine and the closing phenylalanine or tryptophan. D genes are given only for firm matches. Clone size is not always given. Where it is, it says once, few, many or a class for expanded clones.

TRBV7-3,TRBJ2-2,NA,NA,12,TGTGCCAGCAGCTTAACTCCCGGGGAGCTGTTTTTT,CASSLTPGELFF
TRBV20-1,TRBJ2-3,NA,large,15,TGCAGTGCTAGAGTAGGTGACCGAGGCACAGATACGCAGTATTTT,CSARVGDRGTDTQYF
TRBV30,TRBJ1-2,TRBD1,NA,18,TGTGCCTGGAGTGTTGTGGATCCCAGACAGGGGGACCCCAATGGCTACACCTTC,CAWSVVDPRQGDPNGYTF
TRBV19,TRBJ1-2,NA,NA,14,TGTGCCAGTAGTAGATTACAGACTAACTATGGCTACACCTTC,CASSRLQTNYGYTF
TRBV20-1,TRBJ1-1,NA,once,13,TGCAGTGCGAAGGAGGGGCACACCACTGAAGCTTTCTTT,CSAKEGHTTEAFF
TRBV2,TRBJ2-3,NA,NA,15,TGTGCCATCATGGCCGAGCTGAGAGGCACAGATACGCAGTATTTT,CAIMAELRGTDTQYF
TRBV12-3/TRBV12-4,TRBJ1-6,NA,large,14,TGTGCCAGCAGCCGATCTGGGCTCCTTTCACCCCTCCACTTT,CASSRSGLLSPLHF
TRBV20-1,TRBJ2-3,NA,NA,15,TGCAGTGCTAGGGTCGCGGACTCTTTTCCCGATACGCAGTATTTT,CSARVADSFPDTQYF
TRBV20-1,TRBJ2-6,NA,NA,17,TGCAGTGCCCGGCGGGTAGGTCCACTCTCTGGGGCCAACGTCCTGACTTTC,CSARRVGPLSGANVLTF
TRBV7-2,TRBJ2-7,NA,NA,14,TGTGCCAGCAGCTTACAGCAGGGGGGGTACGAGCAGTACTTC,CASSLQQGGYEQYF
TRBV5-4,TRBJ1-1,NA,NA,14,TGTGCCAGCAGCTTGCAGGGGCTAAGGACTGAAGCTTTCTTT,CASSLQGLRTEAFF
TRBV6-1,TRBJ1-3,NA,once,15,TGTGCCAGCAGTCGAACAAGGGGGACTGGAAACACCATATATTTT,CASSRTRGTGNTIYF
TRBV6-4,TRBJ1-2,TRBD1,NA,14,TGTGCCAGCAGTGACGACAGGGAGGGCTATGGCTACACCTTC,CASSDDREGYGYTF
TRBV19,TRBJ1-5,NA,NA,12,TGTGCCAGTAGACAGGGCCCTCAGCCCCAGCATTTT,CASRQGPQPQHF
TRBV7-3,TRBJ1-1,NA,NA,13,TGTGCCAGCAGCTTTGATGGGAGGACTGAAGCTTTCTTT,CASSFDGRTEAFF
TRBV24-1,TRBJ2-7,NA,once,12,TGTGCCACCATAAGAGAACGGGGATCGGAGTACTTC,CATIRERGSEYF
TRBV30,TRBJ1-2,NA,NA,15,TGTGCCTGGAGGCCCGGGACAACAGCCAGCTATGGCTACACCTTC,CAWRPGTTASYGYTF
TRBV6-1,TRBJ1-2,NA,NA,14,TGTGCCAGCAAGTTTTGGACAGAAGGTAACGGCTACACCTTC,CASKFWTEGNGYTF
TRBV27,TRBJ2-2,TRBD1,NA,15,TGTGCCAGCTACGGCCCGACAGGGGGGAACGGGGAGCTGTTTTTT,CASYGPTGGNGELFF
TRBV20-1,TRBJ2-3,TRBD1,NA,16,TGCAGTGCTAGATCAGACAGGGCCCACATTTTGGATACGCAGTATTTT,CSARSDRAHILDTQYF
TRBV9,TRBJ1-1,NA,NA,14,TGTGCCAGCAGCGTAGGAGGGTTCGGCACTGAAGCTTTCTTT,CASSVGGFGTEAFF
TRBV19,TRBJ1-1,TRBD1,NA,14,TGTGCCAGTAGTGGATCCACAGGGGGCACTGAAGCTTTCTTT,CASSGSTGGTEAFF
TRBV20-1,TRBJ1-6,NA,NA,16,TGCAGTGCCCGGGGTCCGGGTAGCTCCTATAATTCACCCCTCCACTTT,CSARGPGSSYNSPLHF
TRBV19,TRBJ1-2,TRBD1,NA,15,TGTGCCAGTAGTAGGGGGACAGGGGGCGGCTATGGCTACACCTTC,CASSRGTGGGYGYTF
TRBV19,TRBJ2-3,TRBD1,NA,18,TGTGCCAGTAACCCAGACCTCGGGACAGGGCCTCCCCCGGATACGCAGTATTTT,CASNPDLGTGPPPDTQYF
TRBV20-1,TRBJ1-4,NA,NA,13,TGCAGTGCTAGAGCGGGGGCGGGCGAAAAACTGTTTTTT,CSARAGAGEKLFF
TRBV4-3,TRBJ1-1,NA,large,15,TGCGCCAGCAGCCAAATGACAGGCTTGAACACTGAAGCTTTCTTT,CASSQMTGLNTEAFF
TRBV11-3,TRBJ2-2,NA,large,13,TGTGCCAGCAGCTTCAGAAACACCGGGGAGCTGTTTTTT,CASSFRNTGELFF
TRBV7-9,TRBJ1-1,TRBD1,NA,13,TGTGCCAGCAGCTTAACAGGGGACACTGAAGCTTTCTTT,CASSLTGDTEAFF
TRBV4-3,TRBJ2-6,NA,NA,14,TGCGCCAGCAGCACGTTGGCTGGGGCCAACGTCCTGACTTTC,CASSTLAGANVLTF
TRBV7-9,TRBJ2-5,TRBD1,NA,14,TGTGCCAGCAGCCTGGGACAGGGGCAAGAGACCCAGTACTTC,CASSLGQGQETQYF
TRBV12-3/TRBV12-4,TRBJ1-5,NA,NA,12,TGTGCCAGCAGTTTTGGAAACCAGCCCCAGCATTTT,CASSFGNQPQHF
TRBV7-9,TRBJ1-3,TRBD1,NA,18,TGTGCCAGCAGCTTAGCCCCGGACAGGGAGAAGGCTGGAAACACCATATATTTT,CASSLAPDREKAGNTIYF
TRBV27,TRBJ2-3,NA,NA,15,TGTGCCACCTCCGGACAGCTCCACAGCACAGATACGCAGTATTTT,CATSGQLHSTDTQYF
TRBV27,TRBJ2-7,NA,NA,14,TGTGCCAGCAGTTTAATCGGTTCGGGGTACGAGCAGTACTTC,CASSLIGSGYEQYF
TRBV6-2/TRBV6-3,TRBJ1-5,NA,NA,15,TGTGCCAGCAGCCGGGAGGTAATTGGGGGTCAGCCCCAGCATTTT,CASSREVIGGQPQHF
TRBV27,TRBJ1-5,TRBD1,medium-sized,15,TGTGCCAGCAGAAAACAGGGGTCGGGGAATCAGCCCCAGCATTTT,CASRKQGSGNQPQHF
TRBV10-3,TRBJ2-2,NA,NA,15,TGTGCCATCAGTGAGTCAGGAGGGGCCACCGGGGAGCTGTTTTTT,CAISESGGATGELFF
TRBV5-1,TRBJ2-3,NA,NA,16,TGCGCCAGCAGCCCATCAACACGGGGCACGACAGATACGCAGTATTTT,CASSPSTRGTTDTQYF
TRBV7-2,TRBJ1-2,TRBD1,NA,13,TGTGCCAGCAGTCAGGGGACAGAATTTAGCTACACCTTC,CASSQGTEFSYTF